Given below is one TCR beta chain in context. TCRdb's table, derived via immunoSEQ multiplex PCR, lists solely in-frame clones and lacks some. The sample has around 200,000 clones; more than 75% are singletons. The record originates from a study of blood T cell repertoires in COVID-19. Whole-study context: Sources were T cells, B-cell-depleted T cells, or PBMCs; the material itself was cDNA or gDNA.

The CDR3 runs 12 residues. The germline V gene has CDR1 SQVTM and CDR2 ANQGSEA. V dropped 7 bases and J dropped 10 bases, with 19 bases sitting between them. Sample: peripheral blood. J is TRBJ1-1 and V is TRBV29-1, with a tentative D call TRBD1 (5 bases). This clonotype was sampled from a woman aged 40-49 years with COVID-19, enrolled during active disease. The CDR3 DNA is TGCAGCGCCTTAGATGGGACTCACGGAGCTTTCTTT. Translating it yields CSALDGTHGAFF.